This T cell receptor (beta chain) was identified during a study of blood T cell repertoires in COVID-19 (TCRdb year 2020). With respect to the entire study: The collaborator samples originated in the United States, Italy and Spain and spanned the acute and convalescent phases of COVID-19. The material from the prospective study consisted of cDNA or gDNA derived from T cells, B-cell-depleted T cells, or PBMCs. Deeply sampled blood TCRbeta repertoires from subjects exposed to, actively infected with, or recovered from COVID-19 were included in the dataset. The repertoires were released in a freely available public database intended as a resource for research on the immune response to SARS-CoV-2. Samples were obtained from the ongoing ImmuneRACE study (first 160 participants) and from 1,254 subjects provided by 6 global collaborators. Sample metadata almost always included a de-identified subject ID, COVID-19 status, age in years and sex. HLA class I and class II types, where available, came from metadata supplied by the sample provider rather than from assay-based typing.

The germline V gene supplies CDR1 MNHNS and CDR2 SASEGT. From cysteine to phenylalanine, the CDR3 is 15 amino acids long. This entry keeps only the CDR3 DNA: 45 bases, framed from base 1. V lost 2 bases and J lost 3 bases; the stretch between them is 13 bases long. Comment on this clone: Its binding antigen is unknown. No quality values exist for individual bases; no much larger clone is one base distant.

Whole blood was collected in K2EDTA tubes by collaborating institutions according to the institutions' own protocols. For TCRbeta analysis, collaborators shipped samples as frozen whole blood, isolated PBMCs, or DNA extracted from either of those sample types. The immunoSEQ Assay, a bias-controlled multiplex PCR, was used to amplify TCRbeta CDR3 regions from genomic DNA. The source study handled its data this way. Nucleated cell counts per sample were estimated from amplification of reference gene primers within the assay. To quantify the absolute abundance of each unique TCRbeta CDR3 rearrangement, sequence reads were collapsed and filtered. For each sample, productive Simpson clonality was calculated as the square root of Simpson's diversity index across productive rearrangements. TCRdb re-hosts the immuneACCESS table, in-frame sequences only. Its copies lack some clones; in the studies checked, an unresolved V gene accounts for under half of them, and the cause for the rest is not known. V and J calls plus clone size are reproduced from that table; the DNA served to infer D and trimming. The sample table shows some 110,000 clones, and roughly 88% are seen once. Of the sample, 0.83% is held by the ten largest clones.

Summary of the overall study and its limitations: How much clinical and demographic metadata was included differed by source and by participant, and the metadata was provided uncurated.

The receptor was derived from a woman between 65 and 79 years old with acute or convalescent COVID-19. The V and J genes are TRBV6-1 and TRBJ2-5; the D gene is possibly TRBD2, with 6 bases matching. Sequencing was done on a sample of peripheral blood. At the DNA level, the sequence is TGTGCCAGCAGTGAACTCAGGACTACTAAAGAGACCCAGTACTTC. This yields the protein CASSELRTTKETQYF.